The 4 T cell receptor beta chains in this list originate from one sample, sequenced in a study of blood T cell repertoires in COVID-19. Sequencing was performed with immunoSEQ multiplex PCR; in TCRdb, only in-frame clones are kept and a portion is missing. Of about 140,000 clones in the sample, about 80% were seen once. Source material: peripheral blood. Receptors were obtained from a man aged 50-59 years with acute or convalescent COVID-19.

There are a few counts of this clone. This chain joins TRBV29-1 and TRBJ2-7, with TRBD1 matching 10 bases. The V gene's germline CDR1 is SQVTM and CDR2 ANQGSEA. This CDR3 has 15 amino acids. Trimming took 2 bases from V and 5 from J; bases not matched to a gene: 9. The CDR3 DNA sequence: TGCAGCGTTGAACGTGGGACAGGGGTAGAAAACGAGCAGTACTTC. Encoded protein: CSVERGTGVENEQYF.

The V call is TRBV6-5, the J call TRBJ1-1; D unclear. V was clipped by 6 bases and J by 0 bases, with 8 bases between them. Germline V gene data show CDR1 as MNHEY and CDR2 as SVGAGI. There are 13 residues in the CDR3. The CDR3 sequence: CASREIMNTEAFF. The CDR3 DNA reads as TGTGCCAGCAGAGAGATCATGAACACTGAAGCTTTCTTT.

This clone has a handful of counts. The genes are TRBV5-8 and TRBJ1-2; perhaps TRBD1 as D (5 bases). The CDR3 is made up of 15 amino acids. V lost 4 bases to trimming and J lost 8 bases, with 21 bases between them. The germline V gene encodes CDR1 SGHTS and CDR2 YDEGEE. The CDR3 DNA reads TGTGCCAGCAGCCTGGGCGGGGCGATGGGGCCCGGCTACACCTTC. This gives the protein CASSLGGAMGPGYTF.

The J gene is TRBJ2-3, the V gene TRBV20-1; D gene uncertain. V gave up 6 bases and J gave up 4 bases, with 11 bases separating them. Per the germline V gene, CDR1 is DFQATT and CDR2 is SNEGSKA (reference sequence). The CDR3 runs 12 residues. The CDR3 DNA is TGCAGTGCCAGTCGCGGCCCAGATACGCAGTATTTT. Residues: CSASRGPDTQYF.